This paragraph covers one TCR beta chain sequence. The data derive from a study of blood T cell repertoires in COVID-19. Germline CDR1 and CDR2: MNHEY and SVGEGT. The V end was cut by 5 bases, the J end by 7 bases, with 11 bases between. This CDR3 has 12 amino acids. Per the study methods: Nucleated cell number was recorded as an estimate derived from reference gene primer amplification. Assay used: immunoSEQ multiplex PCR; TCRdb lists only in-frame clones, some missing. The DNA gave D and trimming, while V, J and clone size come from that table. The table shows 350,000 or so clones, with around four fifths occurring only once.

The J gene is TRBJ2-5, the V gene TRBV6-2 or TRBV6-3; a possible D gene is TRBD2 (6 bases). This clonotype was obtained from a man aged 30 to 45 with active or convalescent COVID-19. Source material: peripheral blood. CDR3 nucleotide sequence: TGTGCCAGCAGTAACTTGGAGGGGACCCAGTACTTC. Encoded protein: CASSNLEGTQYF.